A single sample gave rise to the 24 T cell receptor beta chains below, sequenced in a study of T cell responses to AZD1222 COVID-19 vaccine. Here immunoSEQ multiplex PCR was the method, and the copy in TCRdb shows in-frame clones only, minus some. The sample lists some 140,000 clones, around 84% seen once, with 4.1% in the top ten. The specimen comprised peripheral blood, sampled on day 0 of AZD1222 vaccination. Every receptor here comes from an adult in good health.

The rearrangement uses TRBV19 and TRBJ2-3, with 8 bases matching TRBD2. V gave up 5 bases and J gave up 0 bases; unmatched junction bases: 4. The length of the CDR3 is 15 residues. From germline, CDR1 is LNHDA and CDR2 SQIVND (reference sequence). The chain's CDR3 is CASSPRGGSTDTQYF. CDR3 nucleotide sequence: TGTGCCAGTAGTCCTCGGGGGGGGAGCACAGATACGCAGTATTTT.

The V gene is TRBV19, the J gene TRBJ1-2, with D possibly matching TRBD1 (6 bases). Germline CDR1 LNHDA, CDR2 SQIVND (reference sequence). This CDR3 contains 12 residues. V gave up 5 bases and J gave up 5 bases, with 9 bases separating them. For the CDR3, the DNA is TGTGCCAGTAGTTACAGGGTATATGGCTACACCTTC. This gives the protein CASSYRVYGYTF.

This chain links TRBV19 with TRBJ2-3; possibly TRBD1 for D (5 bases). Per the germline V gene, CDR1 is LNHDA and CDR2 is SQIVND (reference sequence). The CDR3 runs 11 residues. The V and J ends lost 4 bases and 6 bases respectively, with 5 bases between them. CDR3 DNA sequence: TGTGCCAGTAGTAACAGGGATACGCAGTATTTT. Amino acids: CASSNRDTQYF.

This chain joins TRBV2 and TRBJ2-3, with 7 positions matching TRBD1. The CDR3 contains 13 residues. J lost 3 bases, V lost 7 bases, and 4 bases had no gene match. The germline V gene encodes CDR1 SNHLY and CDR2 FYNNEI. DNA of the CDR3: TGTGCCAGCAATAGACAGGGTACAGATACGCAGTATTTT. This gives the protein CASNRQGTDTQYF. The full variable domain, with the rest looked up from reference TRBV2 and TRBJ2-3, is EPEVTQTPSHQVTQMGQEVILRCVPISNHLYFYWYRQILGQKVEFLVSFYNNEISEKSEIFDDQFSVERPDGSNFTLKIRSTKLEDSAMYFCASNRQGTDTQYFGPGTRLTVL.

The chain employs TRBV19 and TRBJ1-2; tentative D call: TRBD1 (5 bases). Germline CDR1 reads LNHDA; CDR2 reads SQIVND (reference sequence). This CDR3 comprises 14 residues. V lost 0 bases, J lost 3 bases, and 8 bases lay in between. The CDR3 DNA reads TGTGCCAGTAGTATAGATGGGGGGTACTATGGCTACACCTTC. It translates to CASSIDGGYYGYTF. Full variable domain (remainder filled in from reference TRBV19 and TRBJ1-2): DGGITQSPKYLFRKEGQNVTLSCEQNLNHDAMYWYRQDPGQGLRLIYYSQIVNDFQKGDIAEGYSVSREKKESFPLTVTSAQKNPTAFYLCASSIDGGYYGYTFGSGTRLTVV.

The V call is TRBV27, the J call TRBJ2-1, with D tentatively TRBD1 or TRBD2 (7 bases each). V lost 4 bases and J 10 bases, leaving 17 bases between the germline ends. Germline CDR1 and CDR2: MNHEY and SMNVEV (reference sequence). This CDR3 is 14 amino acids long. CDR3 in amino acids: CASSSGGELLEQFF. CDR3 nucleotide sequence: TGTGCCAGCAGTTCAGGGGGGGAATTATTAGAGCAGTTCTTC.

The rearrangement joins TRBV15 to TRBJ2-1; 7 nucleotides align to TRBD1. Germline assignment: CDR1 LNHNV and CDR2 YYDKDF (reference sequence). This CDR3 has 15 amino acids. The V and J ends lost 1 base and 4 bases, in that order; junction bases with no gene match: 4. CDR3 sequence: CATSRGGGPYNEQFF. CDR3 nucleotide sequence: TGTGCCACCAGCAGAGGAGGGGGCCCTTACAATGAGCAGTTCTTC.

This chain joins TRBV7-6 and TRBJ2-5, with 7 bases fitting TRBD1. Germline lookup yields CDR1 SGHVS and CDR2 FNYEAQ. The CDR3 contains 15 residues. V was clipped by 3 bases and J by 1 base; unmatched bases: 5. CDR3 sequence: CASSFRQGFQETQYF. The CDR3 DNA reads TGTGCCAGCAGCTTTAGACAGGGCTTCCAAGAGACCCAGTACTTC.

The chain combines TRBV15 with TRBJ1-1; no firm D call. CDR1 LNHNV and CDR2 YYDKDF come from the germline V gene (reference sequence). The CDR3 is 15 amino acids. Trimming removed 1 base at V and 6 bases at J, with 15 bases between. CDR3 loop: CATSRAALEFAEAFF. For the CDR3, the DNA is TGTGCCACCAGCAGAGCTGCGTTGGAATTCGCTGAAGCTTTCTTT. The full variable domain, with the rest looked up from reference TRBV15 and TRBJ1-1, is DAMVIQNPRYQVTQFGKPVTLSCSQTLNHNVMYWYQQKSSQAPKLLFHYYDKDFNNEADTPDNFQSRRPNTSFCFLDIRSPGLGDTAMYLCATSRAALEFAEAFFGQGTRLTVV.

This chain uses TRBV28 with TRBJ2-2; the match to TRBD1 covers 7 bases. J was trimmed by 6 bases and V by 8 bases; bases with no gene match: 9. The V gene's germline CDR1 is MDHEN and CDR2 SYDVKM. This CDR3 spans 14 amino acids. DNA for the CDR3: TGTGCCAGCTTGACCTCAGGGGGTGCCGGGGAGCTGTTTTTT. Protein product: CASLTSGGAGELFF.

Only one count was recorded for this clone. This sequence joins TRBV27 and TRBJ2-7, with D possibly being TRBD2 (6 bases). This CDR3 spans 15 amino acids. Per the germline V gene, CDR1 is MNHEY and CDR2 is SMNVEV (reference sequence). Trimming removed 5 bases from V and 0 bases from J, with 14 bases in between. The CDR3 reads CASSPGLLSSYEQYF. The CDR3 nucleotides are TGTGCCAGCAGTCCAGGACTACTGAGCTCCTACGAGCAGTACTTC.

CDR3 residues: CSVEVKQATNTEAFF. CDR3 nucleotides: TGCAGCGTTGAAGTGAAACAGGCGACGAACACTGAAGCTTTCTTT. The V and J genes are TRBV29-1 and TRBJ1-1, with TRBD1 as a possible D gene (5 bases). The V end lost 1 base, the J end lost 1 base, and 13 bases lay between the germline ends. In germline, CDR1 is SQVTM, CDR2 ANQGSEA. This CDR3 contains 15 residues.

V usage is TRBV28 and J usage is TRBJ1-1; possibly TRBD1 for D (6 bases). CDR3 length: 14 residues. Per germline, CDR1 MDHEN and CDR2 SYDVKM. Trimming removed 4 bases from V and 3 bases from J, with 12 bases in between. The CDR3 region has the DNA TGTGCCAGCAGTTCCCCCGGGGGCCACACTGAAGCTTTCTTT. Translated, it gives CASSSPGGHTEAFF.

V usage is TRBV5-1 and J usage is TRBJ2-3; D uncertain. V lost 2 bases, J lost 4 bases, and 2 bases lay in between. The CDR3 covers 11 residues. Germline CDR1 is SGHRS and CDR2 is YFSETQ. In nucleotides, the CDR3 is TGCGCCAGCAGCTTAGCAGATACGCAGTATTTT. This gives the protein CASSLADTQYF.

In DNA, the CDR3 is TGTGCCAGCAGCTTGCAAGGGGCTGGGACTGAAGCTTTCTTT. It translates to CASSLQGAGTEAFF. The rearrangement links TRBV5-6 to TRBJ1-1; maybe TRBD1 (5 bases). The germline V and J ends were trimmed by 1 base and 5 bases, with 12 bases remaining between them. Germline loops: CDR1 SGHDT, CDR2 YYEEEE. CDR3 size: 14 residues.

As to this clone: Other DNA sequences from this sample encode an identical CDR3 as well. V is TRBV7-8 and J is TRBJ1-2; the D is unclear. V lost 5 bases, J lost 6 bases, and 16 bases lay in between. Germline V CDR1 and CDR2: SGHVS, FQNEAQ. The CDR3 covers 14 residues. In nucleotides, the CDR3 is TGTGCCAGCAGCCAACAACCGACCGATAATGGCTACACCTTC. Protein sequence: CASSQQPTDNGYTF.

The rearrangement joins TRBV28 to TRBJ1-4, with 7 bases aligning to TRBD1. Germline V CDR1 and CDR2: MDHEN, SYDVKM. CDR3 length: 14 amino acids. The J segment lost 8 bases and the V segment lost 10 bases, leaving 13 bases of the junction unmatched. DNA of the CDR3: TGTGCCATCCAGAGAGGGGGCAGCTGGGAAAAACTGTTTTTT. It specifies CAIQRGGSWEKLFF.

This clone has only one observation. At one boundary the junction diverges from the germline segment, which might be a read error. The V and J genes are TRBV7-7 and TRBJ2-1; 10 bases match TRBD2. Germline CDR1 and CDR2: SSHAT and FNYEAQ (reference sequence). CDR3 length equals 16 residues. Here the CDR3 reads CASSLGSSGGLNEQFF. The CDR3, as DNA: TGTGCTAGCAGCTTAGGCTCTAGCGGGGGTCTTAATGAGCAGTTCTTC.

This clone has just one count. The rearrangement links TRBV18 to TRBJ2-7; 9 nucleotides agree with TRBD1. Germline loops: CDR1 KGHSH, CDR2 LQKENI. The CDR3 is 18 residues long. J gave up 6 bases and V 2 bases, and 17 bases lay outside the gene matches. DNA for the CDR3: TGTGCCAGCTCACCAAAGGGGACAGGGAACCGTCCAGCGTCCGAGCAGTACTTC. The encoded protein is CASSPKGTGNRPASEQYF.

The V gene is TRBV5-1, the J gene TRBJ1-2; tentative D call: TRBD1 (6 bases). V shed 2 bases and J shed 5 bases, with 16 bases lying between them. This CDR3 is built from 15 residues. Germline CDR1 SGHRS, CDR2 YFSETQ. CDR3 loop: CASSLGQPGGYGYTF. CDR3 nucleotide sequence: TGCGCCAGCAGCTTAGGACAGCCAGGAGGATATGGCTACACCTTC.

This clone was found a few times. V is TRBV6-2 or TRBV6-3 and J is TRBJ2-3; 9 nucleotides align to TRBD1. There are 15 residues in the CDR3. J lost 4 bases, V lost 6 bases, and 8 bases had no gene match. Germline loops: CDR1 MNHEY, CDR2 SVGEGT. The CDR3 DNA reads TGTGCCAGCAGCCCCGGGACAGGGTACCCAGATACGCAGTATTTT. This encodes CASSPGTGYPDTQYF.

CDR3: CASSQVPGASGNTIYF. Here the CDR3 DNA reads TGCGCCAGCAGCCAAGTTCCGGGAGCGTCGGGAAACACCATATATTTT. This chain joins TRBV4-1 and TRBJ1-3; D is unresolved. V was clipped by 1 base and J by 4 bases, with 14 bases between them. CDR3 length equals 16 residues. Germline V lookup: CDR1 MGHRA, CDR2 YSYEKL.

This chain connects TRBV27 to TRBJ2-2; TRBD2 aligns across 14 bases. CDR3 length equals 18 residues. Germline V gene lookup returns CDR1 MNHEY and CDR2 SMNVEV (reference sequence). The trim removed 5 bases at V and 0 bases at J, leaving 5 bases unmatched. In DNA, the CDR3 is TGTGCCAGCAGTCCCCGGGGACTAGCGGGGGCGAACACCGGGGAGCTGTTTTTT. Translated, it gives CASSPRGLAGANTGELFF.

This chain links TRBV11-1 with TRBJ1-6; 7 nucleotides agree with TRBD1. CDR3 size: 15 residues. Looked up from germline, CDR1 is SGHAT and CDR2 is FQDESV (reference sequence). V was pared by 1 base and J by 4 bases, with 1 base of the junction left unmatched. Here the CDR3 reads CASSLEGQYNSPLHF. The CDR3, as DNA: TGTGCCAGCAGCTTAGAGGGACAGTATAATTCACCCCTCCACTTT.